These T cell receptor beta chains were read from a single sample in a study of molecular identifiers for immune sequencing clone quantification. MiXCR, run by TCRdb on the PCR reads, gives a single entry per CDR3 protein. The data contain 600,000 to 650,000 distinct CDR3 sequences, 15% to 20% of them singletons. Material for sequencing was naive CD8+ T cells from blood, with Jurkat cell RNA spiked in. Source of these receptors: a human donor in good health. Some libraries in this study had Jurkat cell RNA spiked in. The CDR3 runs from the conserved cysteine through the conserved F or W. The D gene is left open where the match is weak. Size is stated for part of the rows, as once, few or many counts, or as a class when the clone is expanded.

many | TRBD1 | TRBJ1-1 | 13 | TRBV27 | TGTGCCAGCAGTTTCGCAGGGGGCGCGGGGGCTTTCTTT | CASSFAGGAGAFF
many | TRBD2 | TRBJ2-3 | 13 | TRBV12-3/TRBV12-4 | TGTGCCAGCAGTCGGACTAGCGCGGATACGCAGTATTTT | CASSRTSADTQYF
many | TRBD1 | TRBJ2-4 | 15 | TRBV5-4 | TGTGCCAGCAGCTTGGAGGGACAGGTACAAAACATTCAGTACTTC | CASSLEGQVQNIQYF
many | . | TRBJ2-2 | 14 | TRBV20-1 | TGCAGTGCTAGTTTGGGGGTGGGCACCGGGGAGCTGTTTTTT | CSASLGVGTGELFF
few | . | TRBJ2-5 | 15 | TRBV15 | TGTGCCACCAGCAGAGATATGGGGGTCCAAGAGACCCAGTACTTC | CATSRDMGVQETQYF
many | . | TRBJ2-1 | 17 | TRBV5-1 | TGCGCCAGCAGCTCGTTAGGACAAATAAGCTCCTACAATGAGCAGTTCTTC | CASSSLGQISSYNEQFF
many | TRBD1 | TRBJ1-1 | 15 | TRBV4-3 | TGCGCCAGCGGAACGACAGGGGGCTGGGACACTGAAGCTTTCTTT | CASGTTGGWDTEAFF
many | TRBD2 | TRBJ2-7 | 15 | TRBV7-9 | TGTGCCAGCAGCTTATGGACTAGCGGACAGGAGGAGCAGTACTTC | CASSLWTSGQEEQYF
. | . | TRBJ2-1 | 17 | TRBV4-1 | TGCGCCAGCAGCCAAGATCGGCCAGCGGTTATCTACAATGAGCAGTTCTTC | CASSQDRPAVIYNEQFF
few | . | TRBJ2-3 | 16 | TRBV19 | TGTGCCAGTAGTATAGGTGGGGGATATTACACAGATACGCAGTATTTT | CASSIGGGYYTDTQYF
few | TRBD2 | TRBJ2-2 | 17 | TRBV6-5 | TGTGCCAGCAGCCAAACCCTAGCGGGAGGGTCCACCGGGGAGCTGTTTTTT | CASSQTLAGGSTGELFF
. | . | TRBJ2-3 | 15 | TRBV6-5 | TGTGCCAGCTCAAGGCTCCCTTTTAGCACAGATACGCAGTATTTT | CASSRLPFSTDTQYF
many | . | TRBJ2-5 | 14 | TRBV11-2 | TGTGCCAGCAGTGGAATACGCGGACAAGAGACCCAGTACTTC | CASSGIRGQETQYF
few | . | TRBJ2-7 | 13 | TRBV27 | TGTGCCAGCAGTTTGACGGTTCTCTACGAGCAGTACTTC | CASSLTVLYEQYF
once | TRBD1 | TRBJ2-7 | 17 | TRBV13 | TGTGCCAGCAGCTTATGGGGTGACAGGGGGCGCCCCTACGAGCAGTACTTC | CASSLWGDRGRPYEQYF
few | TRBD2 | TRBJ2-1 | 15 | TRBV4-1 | TGCGCCAGCAGCCAAGGCAATAGCGGGAGTGGTGAGCAGTTCTTC | CASSQGNSGSGEQFF
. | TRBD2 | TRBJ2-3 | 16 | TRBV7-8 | TGTGCCAGTAGCCGAGAGGGCGGGGGGTGGGCAGATACGCAGTATTTT | CASSREGGGWADTQYF
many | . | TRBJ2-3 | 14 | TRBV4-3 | TGCGCCAGCAGCCAAGTGGATCGTGCAGATACGCAGTATTTT | CASSQVDRADTQYF
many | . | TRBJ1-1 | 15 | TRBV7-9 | TGTGCCAGCCTCCCCCCAGGGGCCAGGAACACTGAAGCTTTCTTT | CASLPPGARNTEAFF
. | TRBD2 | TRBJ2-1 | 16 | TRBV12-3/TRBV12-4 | TGTGCCAGCACCCCGACGGCGGGGGGTTCTTACAATGAGCAGTTCTTC | CASTPTAGGSYNEQFF
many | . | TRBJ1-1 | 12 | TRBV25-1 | TGTGCCAGCAGTGAGGGAACAGGTTGGGCTTTCTTT | CASSEGTGWAFF
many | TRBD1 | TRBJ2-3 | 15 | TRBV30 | TGTGCCAGCTCTCCGGGACAGGGGGCAACAGATACGCAGTATTTT | CASSPGQGATDTQYF
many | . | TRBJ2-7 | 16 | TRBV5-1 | TGCGCCAGCAGCCCGGTACAGGGTACTCGCTCCTACGAGCAGTACTTC | CASSPVQGTRSYEQYF
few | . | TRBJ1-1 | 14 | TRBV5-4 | TGTGCCTCAGGGGATAAAACAGGGAGCACTGAAGCTTTCTTT | CASGDKTGSTEAFF
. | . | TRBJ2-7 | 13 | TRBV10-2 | TGCGCCAGCAGATCTACAGACTCCTACGAGCAGTACTTC | CASRSTDSYEQYF
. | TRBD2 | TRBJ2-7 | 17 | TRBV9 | TGTGCCAGCAGCGTAGACGACGGGGGGGCGTCTATTTACGAGCAGTACTTC | CASSVDDGGASIYEQYF
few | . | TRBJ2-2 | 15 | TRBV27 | TGTGCCAGCAGTTTATCTGCGGGGAGCCCTGAGGAGCTGTTTTTT | CASSLSAGSPEELFF